The 28 T cell receptor beta chains presented below share a single source sample, sequenced in a study of cytomegalovirus exposure and HLA in healthy donors. PCR amplification relied on 60 Vbeta primers (plus 13 Jbeta primers). Profiled with immunoSEQ multiplex PCR; TCRdb holds only in-frame clones, not every one. Altogether fewer than 130,000 clones are present, about 79% being singletons, with the ten largest covering over 2.5%. Sequencing input: PBMCs. The receptors stem from a man aged 45-65 years in good health and CMV-seropositive.

This clone was seen once. V gene TRBV10-2 combines with J gene TRBJ2-7; TRBD2 is a possible D gene (6 bases). Germline V gene lookup returns CDR1 WSHSY and CDR2 SAAADI. Trimming took 5 bases from V and 3 from J, leaving 11 bases between them. CDR3 size: 13 residues. CDR3 in amino acids: CASSSRGGYEQYF. The CDR3 coding sequence is TGCGCCAGCAGTTCCCGGGGAGGCTACGAGCAGTACTTC.

The chain uses TRBV6-1 and TRBJ1-2, with D possibly being TRBD1 (5 bases). The CDR3 is made up of 14 amino acids. Per germline, CDR1 MNHNS and CDR2 SASEGT. V was pared by 7 bases and J by 5 bases, with 17 bases between. CDR3 nucleotides: TGTGCCAGCAATGAGGAGGGCCGGGGGTATGGCTACACCTTC. This codes for CASNEEGRGYGYTF.

The chain carries TRBV7-9 and TRBJ2-3; the match to TRBD1 covers 9 bases. Germline V gene lookup returns CDR1 SEHNR and CDR2 FQNEAQ (reference sequence). Unmatched junction bases numbered 10, after V lost 0 bases and J lost 6 bases. The CDR3 runs 17 residues. The CDR3 spells CASSLAIGTGPGDTQYF. As DNA, the CDR3 is TGTGCCAGCAGCTTAGCGATTGGGACAGGGCCTGGGGATACGCAGTATTTT. Together with reference TRBV7-9 and TRBJ2-3, the CDR3 gives the full variable domain: DTGVSQNPRHKITKRGQNVTFRCDPISEHNRLYWYRQTLGQGPEFLTYFQNEAQLEKSRLLSDRFSAERPKGSFSTLEIQRTEQGDSAMYLCASSLAIGTGPGDTQYFGPGTRLTVL.

The chain has TRBV9 and TRBJ1-2, with 9 bases fitting TRBD1. The ends lost 0 bases at V and 8 bases at J; junction bases unmatched: 8. The CDR3 length is 15 residues. Germline loops: CDR1 SGDLS, CDR2 YYNGEE. For the CDR3, the DNA is TGTGCCAGCAGCGTAGCCGAACAGGGGGCGCGCGGCTACACCTTC. Its protein product is CASSVAEQGARGYTF.

The chain is built from TRBV5-6 and TRBJ1-2; TRBD1 might be the D (5 bases). V lost 1 base and J 3 bases, leaving 16 bases between the germline ends. Per the germline V gene, CDR1 is SGHDT and CDR2 is YYEEEE. The length of the CDR3 is 16 residues. CDR3 region: CASSLITDSRDYGYTF. The CDR3 nucleotides read TGTGCCAGCAGCTTGATAACCGACAGTCGCGACTATGGCTACACCTTC.

V usage is TRBV9 and J usage is TRBJ2-7; 7 bases are a match to TRBD1. Unmatched junction bases numbered 13, after V lost 3 bases and J lost 7 bases. This CDR3 is built from 15 residues. Looked up from germline, CDR1 is SGDLS and CDR2 is YYNGEE. As DNA, the CDR3 is TGTGCCAGCAGCGCGACGGGACAGACTTCGGGAGAGCAGTACTTC. Amino acids: CASSATGQTSGEQYF.

This chain links TRBV5-4 with TRBJ2-6; weak D call: TRBD2 (5 bases). V lost 4 bases to trimming and J lost 0 bases, with 8 bases between them. Germline V gives CDR1 SGHNT, CDR2 YYREEE (reference sequence). The CDR3 runs 15 residues. In DNA, the CDR3 is TGTGCCAGCAGCCCGGCGGGCTCTGGGGCCAACGTCCTGACTTTC. Its protein product is CASSPAGSGANVLTF.

This chain connects TRBV11-3 to TRBJ2-1; 12 bases fit TRBD2. The CDR3 runs to 15 residues. CDR1 SGHNT and CDR2 YENEEA come from the germline V gene. V trimming: 4 bases; J trimming: 6 bases; junction bases outside the gene matches: 4. Here the CDR3 reads CASSYTSGGRNEQFF. CDR3 in DNA: TGTGCCAGCAGCTACACTAGCGGGGGGCGCAATGAGCAGTTCTTC.

Details on this clone: The germline gene is not matched at one end of the junction; a read error may be the cause. CDR3 in amino acids: CTSSQVDMGFNQPQHF. The CDR3 nucleotides are TGCACCAGCAGCCAAGTGGACATGGGCTTCAATCAGCCCCAGCATTTT. V usage is TRBV4-1 and J usage is TRBJ1-5, with a possible D match to TRBD1 (5 bases). The CDR3 runs to 16 residues. Germline V gives CDR1 MGHRA, CDR2 YSYEKL.

The chain is built from TRBV5-6 and TRBJ2-5, with D possibly TRBD2 on 6 matching bases. CDR1 is SGHDT, CDR2 YYEEEE, per germline. V lost 0 bases and J lost 5, with 11 bases in between. The CDR3 sequence is 14 residues long. The chain's CDR3 is CASSLGAGRETQYF. CDR3 DNA: TGTGCCAGCAGCTTGGGGGCAGGGAGGGAGACCCAGTACTTC.

The chain employs TRBV11-2 and TRBJ2-7, with D tentatively TRBD1 (6 bases). This CDR3 has 13 amino acids. Trimming shortened V by 3 bases and J by 6 bases, and 12 bases separated the two germline ends. The germline gives CDR1 SGHAT, CDR2 FQNNGV. In DNA, the CDR3 is TGTGCCAGCAGCTTTCTCCAACAGGGCGAGCAGTACTTC. As protein: CASSFLQQGEQYF.

The chain uses TRBV19 and TRBJ1-2; perhaps TRBD1 as D (5 bases). This CDR3 is 13 amino acids long. The germline gives CDR1 LNHDA, CDR2 SQIVND (reference sequence). Trimming pared 10 bases from V and 0 bases from J, leaving 12 bases between. The CDR3 nucleotides read TGTGCCACTCAAAAAGGGGCTAACTATGGCTACACCTTC. Translated: CATQKGANYGYTF.

The chain uses TRBV25-1 and TRBJ2-5; no clear D gene. TRBJ2-7 explains the end of the DNA better; the J call may be wrong. This CDR3 is built from 14 residues. Germline V lookup: CDR1 MGHDK, CDR2 SYGVNS. CDR3 protein: CASSDTARLYEQYF. CDR3 sequence (DNA): TGTGCCAGCAGTGATACAGCCCGCCTCTACGAGCAGTACTTC.

In its sample, this clone was seen once. The chain combines TRBV2 with TRBJ2-7; 9 positions agree with TRBD1. The CDR3 totals 13 residues. The V gene end was trimmed by 8 bases and the J gene end by 6 bases; junction bases not matched to a gene: 8. The germline gives CDR1 SNHLY, CDR2 FYNNEI. In DNA form, the CDR3 reads TGTGCCAGCGGCGGACAGGGGACAAGCGAGCAGTACTTC. As protein: CASGGQGTSEQYF.

This chain links TRBV5-6 with TRBJ2-5; weak D call: TRBD1 (5 bases). Germline V gives CDR1 SGHDT, CDR2 YYEEEE. V lost 0 bases, J lost 5 bases, and 11 bases lay in between. The CDR3 covers 14 residues. The CDR3 sequence is CASSLGQGGETQYF. The CDR3 region has the DNA TGTGCCAGCAGCTTGGGTCAGGGTGGCGAGACCCAGTACTTC.

The rearrangement links TRBV5-1 to TRBJ1-1; D is uncertain. There are 12 residues in the CDR3. CDR1 and CDR2 from the germline V gene are SGHRS and YFSETQ. V lost 1 base and J 3 bases, leaving 4 bases between the germline ends. This CDR3 reads CASSLTDTEAFF. As DNA, the CDR3 is TGCGCCAGCAGCTTGACAGACACTGAAGCTTTCTTT.

There are a few counts of this clone. The chain combines TRBV29-1 with TRBJ2-3, with 10 bases matching TRBD2. The V gene end was trimmed by 7 bases and the J gene end by 2 bases; junction bases not matched to a gene: 9. The germline CDR1 and CDR2 sequences are SQVTM and ANQGSEA. This CDR3 contains 15 residues. The CDR3 bases are TGCAGCGCCACCACTAGCGGGATCACCACAGATACGCAGTATTTT. Protein sequence: CSATTSGITTDTQYF.

The chain recombines TRBV2 with TRBJ2-2; tentative D call: TRBD1 (5 bases). Germline CDR1 reads SNHLY; CDR2 reads FYNNEI. Trimming removed 8 bases from V and 7 bases from J, with 20 bases in between. The CDR3 is 15 residues long. The CDR3 sequence: CASYESRGRVGELFF. The DNA of the CDR3 is TGTGCCAGCTACGAATCAAGGGGCCGAGTCGGGGAGCTGTTTTTT.

Here the CDR3 DNA reads TGTGCCATCAGAGGAGCGGGGCCCATCTACGAGCAGTACTTC. It yields the protein CAIRGAGPIYEQYF. The chain has TRBV10-3 and TRBJ2-7; 7 bases are a match to TRBD2. Trimming cost V 6 bases and J 3 bases; bases outside gene matches: 8. CDR1 is ENHRY, CDR2 SYGVKD, per germline. This CDR3 contains 14 residues.

The V and J genes are TRBV6-5 and TRBJ1-5, with 10 bases lining up with TRBD1. The CDR3 extends over 14 amino acids. Germline-derived CDR1 and CDR2 are MNHEY and SVGAGI. The V gene end was trimmed by 2 bases and the J gene end by 5 bases; junction bases not matched to a gene: 0. The CDR3 DNA reads TGTGCCAGCAGTTACGGGACAGGGGATCAGCCCCAGCATTTT. Translating gives CASSYGTGDQPQHF.

This clone showed up just a few times. The chain combines TRBV19 with TRBJ2-7, with TRBD1 matching 8 bases. Germline V gives CDR1 LNHDA, CDR2 SQIVND (reference sequence). J was trimmed by 4 bases and V by 3 bases; bases with no gene match: 8. CDR3 length: 15 residues. The CDR3 here is CASSMVVTGGYEQYF. The CDR3 DNA sequence: TGTGCCAGTAGTATGGTTGTCACAGGGGGGTACGAGCAGTACTTC.

This chain connects TRBV19 to TRBJ1-2; 9 bases map to TRBD1. With 9 bases clipped from V and 6 bases from J, the junction kept 14 bases outside the gene matches. This CDR3 is 15 amino acids long. Germline lookup yields CDR1 LNHDA and CDR2 SQIVND (reference sequence). The CDR3 DNA sequence: TGTGCCAGCGGAGAACCGGACAGGGGAATCCATGGCTACACCTTC. Translating gives CASGEPDRGIHGYTF.

For the CDR3, the DNA is TGCGCCAGCAGCCAAGTACCCGGGAATTGGCCGTATTTT. Amino acids: CASSQVPGNWPYF. The gene calls are TRBV4-1 and TRBJ2-3; a possible D gene is TRBD2 (5 bases). Trimming took 1 base from V and 14 from J, leaving 16 bases between them. The V gene's germline CDR1 is MGHRA and CDR2 YSYEKL. The CDR3 has 13 residues.

This clone was counted only a few times. V and J are TRBV5-6 and TRBJ1-3, with D unresolved. The CDR3 contains 17 residues. Germline CDR1 SGHDT, CDR2 YYEEEE. The V end lost 0 bases, the J end lost 3 bases, and 16 bases lay between the germline ends. Written as DNA, the CDR3 is TGTGCCAGCAGCTTGGCCGGGAGTATTTACCTTGGAAACACCATATATTTT. Its protein is CASSLAGSIYLGNTIYF.

This chain links TRBV2 with TRBJ2-3; 9 bases agree with TRBD1. The ends lost 4 bases at V and 2 bases at J; junction bases unmatched: 4. This CDR3 comprises 15 residues. The germline gives CDR1 SNHLY, CDR2 FYNNEI. The CDR3 here is CASSAGTGYTDTQYF. The CDR3 DNA reads TGTGCCAGCAGTGCCGGGACAGGGTACACAGATACGCAGTATTTT. Using reference TRBV2 and TRBJ2-3 for the parts outside the CDR3, the full variable domain is EPEVTQTPSHQVTQMGQEVILRCVPISNHLYFYWYRQILGQKVEFLVSFYNNEISEKSEIFDDQFSVERPDGSNFTLKIRSTKLEDSAMYFCASSAGTGYTDTQYFGPGTRLTVL.

This clone was observed a handful of times. The chain joins TRBV7-9 to TRBJ2-5; TRBD1 aligns across 9 bases. The germline V gene has CDR1 SEHNR and CDR2 FQNEAQ (reference sequence). V lost 3 bases to trimming and J lost 3 bases; unmatched junction nucleotides: 5. The CDR3 loop spans 15 amino acids. CDR3 sequence reads: CASSFERTGEETQYF. The CDR3, as DNA: TGTGCCAGCAGCTTCGAAAGGACAGGGGAAGAGACCCAGTACTTC.

V gene TRBV27 combines with J gene TRBJ2-7, with D perhaps TRBD2 (6 bases). Trimming left V 3 bases short and J 4 bases short, with 16 bases between. The CDR3 is 15 residues long. Germline CDR1 reads MNHEY; CDR2 reads SMNVEV (reference sequence). Here the CDR3 reads CASSFQVSGPYEQYF. CDR3 DNA: TGTGCCAGCAGTTTTCAGGTCAGCGGGCCTTACGAGCAGTACTTC.

This clone was detected only a few times. The chain has TRBV6-5 and TRBJ2-3; D unresolved. Per germline, CDR1 MNHEY and CDR2 SVGAGI. The V end lost 0 bases, the J end lost 3 bases, and 10 bases lay between the germline ends. The CDR3 totals 15 residues. The CDR3 DNA reads TGTGCCAGCAGTTACTCCCCGGGTGGTACAGATACGCAGTATTTT. Protein product: CASSYSPGGTDTQYF.